A selection of T cell receptor beta chains follows, all from one sample in a study of lymphopenia after photon versus proton radiotherapy. The repertoire was sequenced with immunoSEQ multiplex PCR; TCRdb's copy has only in-frame clones and lacks some. The data hold some 20,000 clones, with around 85% observed a single time. Here the sequenced sample was peripheral blood, taken from a patient treated with proton-based radiotherapy. All receptors derive from a man in his sixties or seventies with pancreatic cancer. Both conserved end residues are part of each CDR3. Fields, in order: CDR3 DNA, CDR3 protein, clone size, V gene, J gene, D gene. A D gene is named only where the DNA matches it firmly. Only part of the rows carry a size: once, few, many, or a class if the clone is expanded.

TGTGCCAGTTCGACAGATAGCAATCAGCCCCAGCATTTT,CASSTDSNQPQHF,NA,TRBV11-3,TRBJ1-5,NA
TGTGCCAGCAGTTCCACCGGGACAACATACACCTTC,CASSSTGTTYTF,few,TRBV6-6,TRBJ1-2,NA
TGTGCCTGGAGTGTACTATCTTCCTCAGCCGGGACTAGATACTACAATGAGCAGTTCTTC,CAWSVLSSSAGTRYYNEQFF,NA,TRBV30,TRBJ2-1,TRBD2
TGTGCCAGCAGCGCCTCAGGGGGGAGGAGTTCACCCCTCCACTTT,CASSASGGRSSPLHF,NA,TRBV9,TRBJ1-6,TRBD1
TGTGCCAGCTCACCTTGGGGGAGCACCGGGGAGCTGTTTTTT,CASSPWGSTGELFF,few,TRBV18,TRBJ2-2,NA
TGCGCCAGCAGCTTGGCCCTGAACACTGAAGCTTTCTTT,CASSLALNTEAFF,few,TRBV5-1,TRBJ1-1,NA
TGTGCCAGCACCCCCGGGTCGGGGGGTCCAAACGAGCAGTACTTC,CASTPGSGGPNEQYF,NA,TRBV7-2,TRBJ2-7,TRBD2
TGTGCCAGCAGTGTTTCCGGGACAGGGGACACTGAAGCTTTCTTT,CASSVSGTGDTEAFF,NA,TRBV2,TRBJ1-1,TRBD1
TGTGCCAGTACTAAGGGACAGGGGGACTATGGCTACACCTTC,CASTKGQGDYGYTF,NA,TRBV19,TRBJ1-2,TRBD1
TGTGCCAGCAGCTATCAACAGGGGGCAGAGACCCAGTACTTC,CASSYQQGAETQYF,NA,TRBV7-2,TRBJ2-5,TRBD1
TGTGCCAGCAACCCTCAGAGCTCCTACGAGCAGTACTTC,CASNPQSSYEQYF,NA,TRBV2,TRBJ2-7,NA
TGTGCCAGCAGCACACCCCGGACAGGGCACTATGGCTACACCTTC,CASSTPRTGHYGYTF,NA,TRBV5-4,TRBJ1-2,TRBD1
TGTGCCAGCAGACCTAGTATAGGGGGCTCTACAGATACGCAGTATTTT,CASRPSIGGSTDTQYF,NA,TRBV25-1,TRBJ2-3,TRBD1
TGTGCCAGCCGGAGAACGGCAGAGGGTGGCTACACCTTC,CASRRTAEGGYTF,NA,TRBV27,TRBJ1-2,NA
TGTGCCAGCACCTCGACAGGGAGACATGCCGAAGCTTTCTTT,CASTSTGRHAEAFF,NA,TRBV2,TRBJ1-1,TRBD1
TGCAGCGTTGCCGACCACGAGCAGTACTTC,CSVADHEQYF,NA,TRBV29-1,TRBJ2-7,NA
TGTGCCAGCAGTGAATATGGACGGGGCGGAGGTTCCACTGAAGCTTTCTTT,CASSEYGRGGGSTEAFF,NA,TRBV25-1,TRBJ1-1,NA
TGTGCCAGTAGAAAACAGGGGGCGTCCGGCTACACCTTC,CASRKQGASGYTF,NA,TRBV19,TRBJ1-2,TRBD1
TGTGCCAGCGGAATGGGATTGAACACTGAAGCTTTCTTT,CASGMGLNTEAFF,NA,TRBV18,TRBJ1-1,NA
TGTGCCAGCAGCTTAGCGCAGGGCACTGAAGCTTTCTTT,CASSLAQGTEAFF,NA,TRBV7-9,TRBJ1-1,NA
TGTGCCATCAGTGAGCCGACTAGCGGGAGTTCCTACAATGAGCAGTTCTTC,CAISEPTSGSSYNEQFF,NA,TRBV10-3,TRBJ2-1,TRBD2
TGCAGCGTTGATGGCAGGGGAGCATTAAATGAGCAGTTCTTC,CSVDGRGALNEQFF,NA,TRBV29-1,TRBJ2-1,NA
TGTGCCAGCAGTGAAGCGCTTCAAATTACAGGGGAAGCTTTCTTT,CASSEALQITGEAFF,NA,TRBV6-1,TRBJ1-1,NA
TGTGCCAGCAGCGTAGCAGGGGGGGAGACCCAGTACTTC,CASSVAGGETQYF,NA,TRBV9,TRBJ2-5,NA
TGTGCCAGCACGCCGGACAGGGGGCGTCCCGGGGAGCTGTTTTTT,CASTPDRGRPGELFF,NA,TRBV2,TRBJ2-2,TRBD1
TGTGCCAGTATTCAGGGATCGGGTGAGCAGTTCTTC,CASIQGSGEQFF,NA,TRBV19,TRBJ2-1,NA
TGTGCCAGCAGCCCTATCCGGACAGTCCATGGCTACACCTTC,CASSPIRTVHGYTF,NA,TRBV27,TRBJ1-2,NA
TGTGCCAGCAGATTGGATTGGTCTAACTATGGCTACACCTTC,CASRLDWSNYGYTF,NA,TRBV5-6,TRBJ1-2,NA
TGTGCCAGCAGTTTTGGGTTTGGCAAAAACATTCAGTACTTC,CASSFGFGKNIQYF,NA,TRBV27,TRBJ2-4,NA
TGTGCCAGCAGCTTACAGCTTCCCTACGAGCAGTACTTC,CASSLQLPYEQYF,NA,TRBV11-2,TRBJ2-7,NA
TGCGCCAGCAGCTTGGATGGGCAGGGGCGTCAGCCCCAGCATTTT,CASSLDGQGRQPQHF,NA,TRBV5-1,TRBJ1-5,NA
TGTGCCAGCTCACCACGGCCAGACACCGGGGAGCTGTTTTTT,CASSPRPDTGELFF,NA,TRBV18,TRBJ2-2,NA
TGTGCCAGCAGCCCCGGAGTGGGGGGCAGGAGCACTGAAGCTTTCTTT,CASSPGVGGRSTEAFF,NA,TRBV11-1,TRBJ1-1,NA
TGTGCCATCAGTCCCGGGAACCAATACGAGCAGTACTTC,CAISPGNQYEQYF,NA,TRBV10-3,TRBJ2-7,NA
TGTGCCAGCAGCTCCTCCGGGACAGGCTACGAGCAGTACTTC,CASSSSGTGYEQYF,NA,TRBV7-8,TRBJ2-7,TRBD1
TGTGCCAGCAGCTTGTGGGGGGATCAGCCCCAGCATTTT,CASSLWGDQPQHF,NA,TRBV5-4,TRBJ1-5,NA
TGTGCCAGCATGACAGGGGGCACGGGCATTCAGTACTTC,CASMTGGTGIQYF,NA,TRBV7-9,TRBJ2-4,TRBD1
TGCGCCAGCAGCCCCGGACCGGGGGCGGGGAACACTGAAGCTTTCTTT,CASSPGPGAGNTEAFF,NA,TRBV5-1,TRBJ1-1,NA
TGTGCCTGGAGTTTAACTTCCCGAACGGGGGGCTACACCTTC,CAWSLTSRTGGYTF,NA,TRBV30,TRBJ1-2,NA
TGTGCCAGCAGCCACCTACCTGGGACACCTAGGGCGAACACTGAAGCTTTCTTT,CASSHLPGTPRANTEAFF,NA,TRBV14,TRBJ1-1,NA
TGCGCCAGCAGCCCTTCCCGGCAGACTAGCGGGAGGACAGATACGCAGTATTTT,CASSPSRQTSGRTDTQYF,NA,TRBV5-1,TRBJ2-3,TRBD2
TGTGCCAGTAGTCCCGGGACAGTCTTTGAGCCCCAGCATTTT,CASSPGTVFEPQHF,few,TRBV19,TRBJ1-5,TRBD1